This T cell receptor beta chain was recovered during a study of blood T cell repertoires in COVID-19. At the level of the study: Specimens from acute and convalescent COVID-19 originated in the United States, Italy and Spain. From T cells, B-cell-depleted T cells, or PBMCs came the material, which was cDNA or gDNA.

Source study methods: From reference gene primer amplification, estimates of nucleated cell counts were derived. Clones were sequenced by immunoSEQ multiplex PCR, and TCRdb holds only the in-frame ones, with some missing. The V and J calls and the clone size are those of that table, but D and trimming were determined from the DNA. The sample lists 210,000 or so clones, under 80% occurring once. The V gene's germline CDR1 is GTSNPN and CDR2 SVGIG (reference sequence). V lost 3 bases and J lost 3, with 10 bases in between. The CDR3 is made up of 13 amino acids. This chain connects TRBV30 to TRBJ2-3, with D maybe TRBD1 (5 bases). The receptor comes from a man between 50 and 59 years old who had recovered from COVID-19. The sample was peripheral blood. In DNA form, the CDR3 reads TGTGCCTGGAGCAGGGCGAGAACAGATACGCAGTATTTT. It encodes CAWSRARTDTQYF.